The rows below give T cell receptor beta chains drawn from one sample of a study of T-cell reconstitution after alpha-beta-depleted transplantation in children. MiXCR, run by TCRdb on the PCR reads, gives a single entry per CDR3 protein. The sample has some 500,000 distinct CDR3 sequences, approximately 16% seen once. The source material was PBMCs from the stem cell graft donor, sampled from the stem cell graft. The origin of the receptors is a human donor who donated a stem cell graft to a child with acute lymphoblastic leukemia. The CDR3 runs from the conserved cysteine through the conserved F or W. D genes are given only for firm matches. Not all rows give a size; the values are once, few, many and, for expanded clones, a class.

CDR3 | DNA | V | size | J | D
CASSHPPSGTYEQYF | TGCGCCAGCAGCCATCCCCCCTCAGGGACCTACGAGCAGTACTTC | TRBV4-1 | few | TRBJ2-7 | -
CASSLDESPYNEQFF | TGCGCCAGCAGCCTTGACGAGTCCCCCTACAATGAGCAGTTCTTC | TRBV5-1 | - | TRBJ2-1 | -
CASSSIAGPGDEQFF | TGTGCCAGCAGCTCCATAGCGGGACCGGGCGATGAGCAGTTCTTC | TRBV7-8 | - | TRBJ2-1 | TRBD2
CASSKSGDGETQYF | TGTGCCAGCAGCAAGTCGGGTGACGGAGAGACCCAGTACTTC | TRBV11-2 | few | TRBJ2-5 | -
CASSLRPDPNTEAFF | TGTGCCAGCAGCTTGAGACCCGACCCGAACACTGAAGCTTTCTTT | TRBV11-2 | - | TRBJ1-1 | -
CAISDSGGSSYNEQFF | TGTGCCATCAGTGATAGCGGGGGGAGCTCCTACAATGAGCAGTTCTTC | TRBV10-3 | many | TRBJ2-1 | TRBD2
CATSDLRREVSGELFF | TGTGCCACCAGTGATTTGAGGCGGGAGGTCTCCGGGGAGCTGTTTTTT | TRBV24-1 | few | TRBJ2-2 | TRBD2
CASSRQYTGGELFF | TGCGCCAGCAGCCGTCAATACACCGGCGGGGAGCTGTTTTTT | TRBV4-1 | - | TRBJ2-2 | -
CASSSGQGSLYEQYF | TGTGCCAGCAGTTCAGGACAGGGGTCCCTATACGAGCAGTACTTC | TRBV27 | - | TRBJ2-7 | TRBD1
CASSLRGQGDEKLFF | TGTGCCAGCAGTTTACGGGGGCAGGGGGATGAAAAACTGTTTTTT | TRBV12-3/TRBV12-4 | few | TRBJ1-4 | TRBD1
CSADRGTEETQYF | TGCAGTGCTGACCGTGGGACAGAAGAGACCCAGTACTTC | TRBV20-1 | - | TRBJ2-5 | TRBD1
CASSGEGELFF | TGTGCCAGCAGTGGAGAAGGGGAGCTGTTTTTT | TRBV2 | - | TRBJ2-2 | -
CASSSRLAGVSDTQYF | TGCGCCAGCAGCTCTCGACTAGCGGGAGTATCAGATACGCAGTATTTT | TRBV5-1 | many | TRBJ2-3 | TRBD2
CATSAFGPRGRGHSYNEQFF | TGTGCCACCAGTGCCTTCGGCCCCCGGGGAAGGGGACACTCCTACAATGAGCAGTTCTTC | TRBV24-1 | many | TRBJ2-1 | -
CASRSNQETQYF | TGTGCCAGCAGATCTAACCAAGAGACCCAGTACTTC | TRBV27 | many | TRBJ2-5 | -
CAISDVTERYGYTF | TGTGCCATCAGTGACGTCACAGAACGCTATGGCTACACCTTC | TRBV10-3 | few | TRBJ1-2 | -
CASSFAGGDHNEQFF | TGCGCCAGCAGCTTCGCGGGAGGGGACCACAATGAGCAGTTCTTC | TRBV5-1 | few | TRBJ2-1 | TRBD2